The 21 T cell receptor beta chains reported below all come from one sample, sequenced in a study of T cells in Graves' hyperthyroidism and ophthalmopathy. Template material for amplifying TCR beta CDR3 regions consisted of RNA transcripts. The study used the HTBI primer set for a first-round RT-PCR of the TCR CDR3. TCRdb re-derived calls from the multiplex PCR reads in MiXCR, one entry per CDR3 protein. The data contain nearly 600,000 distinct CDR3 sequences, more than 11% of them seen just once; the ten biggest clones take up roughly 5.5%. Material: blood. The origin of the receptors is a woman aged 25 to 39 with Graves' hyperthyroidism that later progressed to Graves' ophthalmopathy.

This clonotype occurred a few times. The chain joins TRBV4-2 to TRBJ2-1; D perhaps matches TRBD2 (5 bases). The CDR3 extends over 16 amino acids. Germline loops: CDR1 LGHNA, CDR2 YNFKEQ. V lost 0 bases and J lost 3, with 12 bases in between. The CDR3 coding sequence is TGTGCCAGCAGCCAAGATCGGGGAGAGATCTACAATGAGCAGTTCTTC. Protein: CASSQDRGEIYNEQFF.

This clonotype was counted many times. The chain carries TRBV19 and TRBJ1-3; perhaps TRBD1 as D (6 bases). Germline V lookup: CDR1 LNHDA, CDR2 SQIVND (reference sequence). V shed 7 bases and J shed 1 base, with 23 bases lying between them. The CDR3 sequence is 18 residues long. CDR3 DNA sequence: TGTGCCAGTAATTTCAGACAGGACTCCGTCGTATCTGGAAACACCATATATTTT. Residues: CASNFRQDSVVSGNTIYF.

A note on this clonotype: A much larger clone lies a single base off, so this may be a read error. This CDR3 reads CSGSRVKGRGTSYEQYF. The CDR3 nucleotides are TGCAGTGGTAGCAGAGTTAAGGGCAGGGGGACCTCCTACGAGCAGTACTTC. The chain joins TRBV20-1 to TRBJ2-7, with TRBD1 matching over 7 bases. The CDR3 has 17 amino acids. The V and J ends lost 7 bases and 0 bases, in that order; junction bases with no gene match: 18. Germline assignment: CDR1 DFQATT and CDR2 SNEGSKA (reference sequence).

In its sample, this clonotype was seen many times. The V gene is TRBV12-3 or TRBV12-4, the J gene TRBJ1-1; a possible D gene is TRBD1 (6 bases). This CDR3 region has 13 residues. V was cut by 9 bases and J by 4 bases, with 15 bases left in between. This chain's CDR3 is CASCRGVGTEAFF. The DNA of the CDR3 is TGTGCCAGTTGCAGGGGTGTCGGCACTGAAGCTTTCTTT.

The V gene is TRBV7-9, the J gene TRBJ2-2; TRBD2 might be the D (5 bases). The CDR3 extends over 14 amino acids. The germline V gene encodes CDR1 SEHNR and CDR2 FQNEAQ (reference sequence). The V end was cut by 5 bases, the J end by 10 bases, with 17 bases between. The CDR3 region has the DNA TGTGCCAGCAGCACCGCAAAGGGAGATGCGGAGCTGTTTTTT. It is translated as CASSTAKGDAELFF.

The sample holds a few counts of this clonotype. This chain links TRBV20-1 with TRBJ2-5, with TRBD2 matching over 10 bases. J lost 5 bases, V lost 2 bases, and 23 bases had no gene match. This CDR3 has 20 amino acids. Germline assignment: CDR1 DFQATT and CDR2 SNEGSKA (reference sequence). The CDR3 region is CSARLSGWGSGRAGRETQYF. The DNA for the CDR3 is TGCAGTGCTAGACTGTCGGGTTGGGGAAGCGGGAGGGCCGGTCGGGAGACCCAGTACTTC.

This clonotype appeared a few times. The CDR3 loop is CASSLTDGTYHEQYF. DNA for the CDR3: TGTGCCAGCAGCTTAACGGACGGGACATACCACGAGCAGTACTTC. V and J are TRBV7-3 and TRBJ2-7, with TRBD1 as a possible D gene (6 bases). The germline gives CDR1 SGHTA, CDR2 FQGTGA. This CDR3 is built from 15 residues. V was clipped by 0 bases and J by 5 bases, with 14 bases between them.

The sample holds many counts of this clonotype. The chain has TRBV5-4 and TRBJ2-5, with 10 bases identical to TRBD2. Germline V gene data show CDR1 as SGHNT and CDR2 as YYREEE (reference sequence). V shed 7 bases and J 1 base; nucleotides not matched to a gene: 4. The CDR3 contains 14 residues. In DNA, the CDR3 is TGTGCCAGCGGACTAGCGGAGCCCCAAGAGACCCAGTACTTC. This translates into CASGLAEPQETQYF.

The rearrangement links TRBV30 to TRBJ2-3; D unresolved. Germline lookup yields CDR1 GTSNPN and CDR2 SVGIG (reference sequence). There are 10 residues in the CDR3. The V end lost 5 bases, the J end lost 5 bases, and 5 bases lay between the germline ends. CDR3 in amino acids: CAWRKDTQYF. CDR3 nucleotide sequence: TGTGCCTGGCGGAAAGATACGCAGTATTTT. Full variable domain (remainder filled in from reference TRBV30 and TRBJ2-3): SQTIHQWPATLVQPVGSPLSLECTVEGTSNPNLYWYRQAAGRGLQLLFYSVGIGQISSEVPQNLSASRPQDRQFILSSKKLLLSDSGFYLCAWRKDTQYFGPGTRLTVL.

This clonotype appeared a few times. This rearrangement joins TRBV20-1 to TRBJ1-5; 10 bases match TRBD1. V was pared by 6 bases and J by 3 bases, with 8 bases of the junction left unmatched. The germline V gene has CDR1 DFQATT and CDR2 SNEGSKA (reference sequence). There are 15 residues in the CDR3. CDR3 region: CSAQTGGFVNQPQHF. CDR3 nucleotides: TGCAGTGCCCAGACAGGGGGCTTCGTCAATCAGCCCCAGCATTTT.

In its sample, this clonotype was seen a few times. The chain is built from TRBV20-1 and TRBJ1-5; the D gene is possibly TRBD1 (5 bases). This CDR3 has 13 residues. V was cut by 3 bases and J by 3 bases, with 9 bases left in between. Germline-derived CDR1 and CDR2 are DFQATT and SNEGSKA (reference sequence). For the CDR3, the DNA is TGCAGTGCTAGCGCGGGGCTCAATCAGCCCCAGCATTTT. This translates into CSASAGLNQPQHF.

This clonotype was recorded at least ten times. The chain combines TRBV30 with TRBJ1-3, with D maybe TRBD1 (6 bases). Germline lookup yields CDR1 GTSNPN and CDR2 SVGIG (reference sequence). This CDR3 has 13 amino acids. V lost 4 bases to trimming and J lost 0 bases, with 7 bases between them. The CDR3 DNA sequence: TGTGCCTGGACGGGGGCCTCTGGAAACACCATATATTTT. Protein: CAWTGASGNTIYF.

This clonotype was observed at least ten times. The CDR3 is CASSWWEREGQRETQYF. CDR3 sequence (DNA): TGTGCCAGCAGCTGGTGGGAGCGGGAGGGCCAAAGGGAGACCCAGTACTTC. This chain uses TRBV7-9 with TRBJ2-5, with 10 nucleotides matching TRBD2. V lost 4 bases to trimming and J lost 5 bases; unmatched junction nucleotides: 13. Germline V gene data show CDR1 as SEHNR and CDR2 as FQNEAQ (reference sequence). This CDR3 spans 17 amino acids.

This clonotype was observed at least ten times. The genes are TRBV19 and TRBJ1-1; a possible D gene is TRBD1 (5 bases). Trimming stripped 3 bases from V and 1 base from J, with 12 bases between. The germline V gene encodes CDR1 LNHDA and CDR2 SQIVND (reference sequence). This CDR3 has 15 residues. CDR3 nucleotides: TGTGCCAGTAGTATTCAGCCGGGGCCGAACACTGAAGCTTTCTTT. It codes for CASSIQPGPNTEAFF.

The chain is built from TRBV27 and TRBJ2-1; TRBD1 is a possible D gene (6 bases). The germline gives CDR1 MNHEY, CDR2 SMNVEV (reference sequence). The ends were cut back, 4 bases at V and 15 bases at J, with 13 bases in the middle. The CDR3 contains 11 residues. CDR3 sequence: CASSSGQRGFF. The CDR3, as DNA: TGTGCCAGCAGTTCGGGACAAAGGGGGTTCTTC.

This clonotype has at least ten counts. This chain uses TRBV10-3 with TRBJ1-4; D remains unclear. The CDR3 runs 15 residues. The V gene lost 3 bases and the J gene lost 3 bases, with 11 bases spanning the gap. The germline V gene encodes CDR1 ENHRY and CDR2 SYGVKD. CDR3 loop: CAISETAASNEKLFF. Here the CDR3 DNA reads TGTGCCATCAGTGAAACAGCAGCCTCTAATGAAAAACTGTTTTTT.

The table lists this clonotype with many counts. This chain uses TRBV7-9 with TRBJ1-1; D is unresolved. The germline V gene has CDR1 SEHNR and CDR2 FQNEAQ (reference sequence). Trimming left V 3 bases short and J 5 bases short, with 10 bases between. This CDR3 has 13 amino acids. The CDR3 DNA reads TGTGCCAGCAGCTTGGAGCCCCGAACTGAAGCTTTCTTT. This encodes CASSLEPRTEAFF.

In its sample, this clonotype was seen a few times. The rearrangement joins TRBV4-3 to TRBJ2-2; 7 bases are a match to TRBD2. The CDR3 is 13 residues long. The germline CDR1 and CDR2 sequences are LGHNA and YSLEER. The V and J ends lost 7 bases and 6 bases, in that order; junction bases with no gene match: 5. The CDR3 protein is CASNPGGAGELFF. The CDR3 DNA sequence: TGCGCCAGCAACCCGGGGGGAGCCGGGGAGCTGTTTTTT.

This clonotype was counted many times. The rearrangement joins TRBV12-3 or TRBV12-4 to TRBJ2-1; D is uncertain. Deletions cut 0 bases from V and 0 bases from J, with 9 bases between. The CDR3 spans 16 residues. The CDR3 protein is CASSLALESSYNEQFF. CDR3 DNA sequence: TGTGCCAGCAGTTTAGCGCTGGAGAGCTCCTACAATGAGCAGTTCTTC.

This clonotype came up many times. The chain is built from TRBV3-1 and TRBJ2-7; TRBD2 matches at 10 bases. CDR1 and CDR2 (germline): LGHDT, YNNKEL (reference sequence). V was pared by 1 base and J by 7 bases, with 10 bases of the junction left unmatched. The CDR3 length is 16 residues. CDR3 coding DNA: TGTGCCAGCAGCCAAGGGGGAGCGGGAGGGGAGAGGGAGCAGTACTTC. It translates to CASSQGGAGGEREQYF.

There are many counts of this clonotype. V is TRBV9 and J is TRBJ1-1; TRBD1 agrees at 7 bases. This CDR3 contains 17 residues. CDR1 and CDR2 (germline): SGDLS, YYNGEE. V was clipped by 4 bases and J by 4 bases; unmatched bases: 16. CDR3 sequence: CASSPRGRGLIGTEAFF. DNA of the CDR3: TGTGCCAGCAGCCCCAGGGGCAGGGGGTTAATTGGCACTGAAGCTTTCTTT.